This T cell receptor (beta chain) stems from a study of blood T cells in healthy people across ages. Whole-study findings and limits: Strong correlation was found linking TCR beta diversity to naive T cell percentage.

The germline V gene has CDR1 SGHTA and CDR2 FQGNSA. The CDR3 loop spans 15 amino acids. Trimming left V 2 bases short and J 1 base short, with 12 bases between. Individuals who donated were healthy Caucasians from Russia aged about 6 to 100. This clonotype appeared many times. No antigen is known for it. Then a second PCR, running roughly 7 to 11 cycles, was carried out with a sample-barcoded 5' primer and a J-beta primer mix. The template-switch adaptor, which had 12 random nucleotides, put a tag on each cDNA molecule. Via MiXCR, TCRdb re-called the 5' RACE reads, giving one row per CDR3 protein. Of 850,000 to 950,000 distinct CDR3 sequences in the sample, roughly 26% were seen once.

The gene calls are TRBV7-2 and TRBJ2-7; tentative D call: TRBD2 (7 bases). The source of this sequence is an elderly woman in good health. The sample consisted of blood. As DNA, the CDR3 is TGTGCCAGCAGCTTAAGGGGGGGAGAGTCCTACGAGCAGTACTTC. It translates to CASSLRGGESYEQYF.